The clone carrying this TCR beta chain was recorded only once. Time point meaning: after dendritic cell vaccination, including at tumor progression/relapse. The protocol was immunoSEQ multiplex PCR, while the TCRdb copy is restricted to in-frame clones and leaves out a portion. In the table there are tens of thousands of clones, around 83% of which are singletons. The record originates from a study of glioma-infiltrating T cells after dendritic cell vaccination. Here the sequenced sample was blood, taken after dendritic cell vaccination. This receptor was identified in a human donor with glioblastoma.

As DNA, the CDR3 is TGTGCCAGCAGTTACTCGGGACAGGGGGTACACACCTTC. This sequence encodes CASSYSGQGVHTF. This rearrangement joins TRBV6-6 to TRBJ1-2, with TRBD1 identical over 11 bases. Germline-derived CDR1 and CDR2 are MNHNY and SVGAGI (reference sequence). Trimming removed 0 bases from V and 12 bases from J; junction bases left unmatched: 3. The CDR3 totals 13 residues.